The 10 T cell receptor beta chains reported below all come from one sample, sequenced in a study of OX40 agonist ivuxolimab in advanced cancers. The repertoire was sequenced with immunoSEQ multiplex PCR; TCRdb's copy has only in-frame clones and lacks some. Here the sample spans more than 100,000 clones, 85% to 90% being singletons. The sequencing here drew on CD4+ or CD8+ T cells sorted from blood, taken in a trial of the OX40 agonist ivuxolimab. The receptors here all came from an adult with an advanced solid tumor such as melanoma, head and neck, liver or kidney cancer.

This rearrangement joins TRBV10-3 to TRBJ2-7; D remains unclear. Germline V gene lookup returns CDR1 ENHRY and CDR2 SYGVKD. The V gene lost 0 bases and the J gene lost 3 bases, with 9 bases spanning the gap. CDR3 size: 14 residues. The CDR3 loop is CAISESNSNYEQYF. In nucleotides, the CDR3 is TGTGCCATCAGTGAGTCGAATTCGAACTACGAGCAGTACTTC.

The chain is built from TRBV28 and TRBJ1-6; weak D call: TRBD1 (6 bases). The V end lost 7 bases, the J end lost 10 bases, and 14 bases lay between the germline ends. Germline V gives CDR1 MDHEN, CDR2 SYDVKM. This CDR3 comprises 13 residues. CDR3 in DNA: TGTGCCAGCATTACAGGGTCTGGCTCACCCCTCCACTTT. Translation: CASITGSGSPLHF.

The chain carries TRBV4-3 and TRBJ2-2; 7 nucleotides align to TRBD1. V shed 3 bases and J 5 bases; nucleotides not matched to a gene: 6. CDR3 length: 15 amino acids. CDR1 and CDR2 (germline): LGHNA, YSLEER. CDR3 DNA: TGCGCCAGCAGCCAGCAGGACAGGCTGACCGGGGAGCTGTTTTTT. This sequence encodes CASSQQDRLTGELFF.

CDR3 sequence reads: CASSLFRSGELFF. CDR3 nucleotides: TGTGCCAGCAGCTTGTTTAGGTCAGGAGAGCTGTTTTTT. The chain carries TRBV5-5 and TRBJ2-2, with D unclear. Deletions cut 1 base from V and 11 bases from J, with 12 bases between. Germline CDR1 SGHKS, CDR2 YYEKEE (reference sequence). The CDR3 totals 13 residues.

The genes are TRBV28 and TRBJ2-7, with D possibly TRBD1 on 6 matching bases. The V gene lost 6 bases and the J gene lost 0 bases, with 21 bases spanning the gap. Per the germline V gene, CDR1 is MDHEN and CDR2 is SYDVKM. The CDR3 sequence is 17 residues long. CDR3 amino acids: CASSLSGGAGSSYEQYF. CDR3 sequence (DNA): TGTGCCAGCAGCCTAAGTGGGGGCGCTGGGTCCTCCTACGAGCAGTACTTC. Filled out from reference TRBV28 and TRBJ2-7, the complete variable domain reads DVKVTQSSRYLVKRTGEKVFLECVQDMDHENMFWYRQDPGLGLRLIYFSYDVKMKEKGDIPEGYSVSREKKERFSLILESASTNQTSMYLCASSLSGGAGSSYEQYFGPGTRLTVT.

This chain connects TRBV12-5 to TRBJ1-5; perhaps TRBD1 as D (6 bases). The CDR3 spans 13 residues. V was cut by 5 bases and J by 9 bases, with 14 bases left in between. From germline, CDR1 is LGHNT and CDR2 FRNRAP. This CDR3 is CASGPDQGRPQHF. The CDR3 DNA is TGTGCTAGTGGTCCGGATCAGGGGAGGCCCCAGCATTTT.

The rearrangement uses TRBV5-1 and TRBJ2-5; a weak D match, TRBD1 (5 bases). Matching the DNA end better, TRBJ2-7 makes the J call doubtful. The CDR3 has 14 amino acids. Germline V gene sequence: CDR1 SGHRS, CDR2 YFSETQ. This CDR3 reads CASSLERGPSEQYF. The CDR3 DNA sequence: TGCGCCAGCAGCTTGGAAAGGGGCCCCTCCGAGCAGTACTTC.

The chain links TRBV29-1 to TRBJ2-7, with a possible D match to TRBD1 (5 bases). V gave up 6 bases and J gave up 2 bases, with 11 bases separating them. CDR1 and CDR2 from the germline V gene are SQVTM and ANQGSEA. The CDR3 contains 12 residues. The DNA for the CDR3 is TGCAGCGTCGCTAGGACACCCTACGAGCAGTACTTC. As protein: CSVARTPYEQYF.

CDR3 in DNA: TGTGCCACCAGCTCGGACCACCGCCCCACCAATGAGCAGTTCTTC. Translation: CATSSDHRPTNEQFF. The chain carries TRBV15 and TRBJ2-1; no definite D call. The CDR3 contains 15 residues. The germline gives CDR1 LNHNV, CDR2 YYDKDF (reference sequence). Trimming pared 5 bases from V and 6 bases from J, leaving 17 bases between.

The chain has TRBV6-5 and TRBJ1-6, with 7 bases aligning to TRBD1. The CDR3 runs to 16 residues. Germline V gene data show CDR1 as MNHEY and CDR2 as SVGAGI. V was clipped by 2 bases and J by 5 bases; unmatched bases: 6. The CDR3 loop reads CASSYLQGGNNSPLHF. The CDR3, as DNA: TGTGCCAGCAGTTACCTCCAGGGGGGTAATAATTCACCCCTCCACTTT.